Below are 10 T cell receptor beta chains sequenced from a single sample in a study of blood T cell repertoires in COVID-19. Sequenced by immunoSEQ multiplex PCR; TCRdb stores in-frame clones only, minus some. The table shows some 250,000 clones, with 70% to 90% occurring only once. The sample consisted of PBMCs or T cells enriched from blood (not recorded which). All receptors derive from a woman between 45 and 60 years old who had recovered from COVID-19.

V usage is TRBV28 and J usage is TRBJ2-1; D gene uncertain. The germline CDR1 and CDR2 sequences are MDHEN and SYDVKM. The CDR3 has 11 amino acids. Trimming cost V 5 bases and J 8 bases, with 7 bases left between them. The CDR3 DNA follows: TGTGCCAGCAGTAAAATCTATGAGCAGTTCTTC. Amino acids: CASSKIYEQFF.

For the CDR3, the DNA is TGTGCCCATCGACTAATTTATAATTCACCCCTCCACTTT. Protein sequence: CAHRLIYNSPLHF. V usage is TRBV30 and J usage is TRBJ1-6; D call uncertain. With 8 bases removed from V and 4 bases from J, the gap between germline ends came to 12 bases. CDR1 and CDR2 from the germline V gene are GTSNPN and SVGIG (reference sequence). This CDR3 is 13 amino acids long.

The CDR3 DNA is TGTGCCAGCAGCGGACAGACGGCAACAGGCTACACCTTC. Protein sequence: CASSGQTATGYTF. This sequence joins TRBV2 and TRBJ1-2, with D possibly TRBD1 on 6 matching bases. There are 13 residues in the CDR3. Germline CDR1 and CDR2: SNHLY and FYNNEI. V was trimmed by 6 bases and J by 8 bases, leaving 16 bases between them.

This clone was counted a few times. The CDR3 bases are TGTGCCAGTAGTAGAGGTGCCGGCTACAATGAGCAGTTCTTC. It translates to CASSRGAGYNEQFF. This chain uses TRBV19 with TRBJ2-1; D is unresolved. This CDR3 comprises 14 residues. V shed 4 bases and J shed 3 bases, with 10 bases lying between them. Germline-derived CDR1 and CDR2 are LNHDA and SQIVND (reference sequence).

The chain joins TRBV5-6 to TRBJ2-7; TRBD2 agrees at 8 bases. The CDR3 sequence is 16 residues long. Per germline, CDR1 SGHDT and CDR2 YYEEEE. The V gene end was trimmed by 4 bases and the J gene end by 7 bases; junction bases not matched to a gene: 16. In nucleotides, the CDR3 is TGTGCCAGCAGCCCCCCTTTAGCGGGACGTTTGAAGGAGCAGTACTTC. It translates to CASSPPLAGRLKEQYF.

The CDR3 DNA reads as TGTGCCAGCAGCCAGGACATTGGAAACACCATATATTTT. This encodes CASSQDIGNTIYF. The chain carries TRBV3-1 (or the pseudogene TRBV3-2) and TRBJ1-3, with D maybe TRBD1 (5 bases). V was clipped by 3 bases and J by 3 bases, with 6 bases between them. This CDR3 has 13 residues. Germline-derived CDR1 and CDR2 are LGHDT and YNNKEL (reference sequence).

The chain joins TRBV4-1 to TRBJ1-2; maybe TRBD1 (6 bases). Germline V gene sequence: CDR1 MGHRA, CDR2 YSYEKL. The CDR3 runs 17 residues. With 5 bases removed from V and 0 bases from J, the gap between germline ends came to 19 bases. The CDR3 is CASSGPKTRGANYGYTF. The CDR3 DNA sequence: TGCGCCAGCAGCGGACCCAAGACCAGGGGAGCTAACTATGGCTACACCTTC.

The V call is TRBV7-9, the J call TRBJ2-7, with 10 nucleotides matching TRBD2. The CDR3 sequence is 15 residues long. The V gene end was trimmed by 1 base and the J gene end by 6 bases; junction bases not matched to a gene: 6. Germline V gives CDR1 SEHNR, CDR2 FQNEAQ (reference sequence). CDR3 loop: CASSLGGTSAFEQYF. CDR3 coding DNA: TGTGCCAGCAGCTTAGGGGGGACTAGCGCCTTCGAGCAGTACTTC. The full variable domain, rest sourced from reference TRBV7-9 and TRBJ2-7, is DTGVSQNPRHKITKRGQNVTFRCDPISEHNRLYWYRQTLGQGPEFLTYFQNEAQLEKSRLLSDRFSAERPKGSFSTLEIQRTEQGDSAMYLCASSLGGTSAFEQYFGPGTRLTVT.

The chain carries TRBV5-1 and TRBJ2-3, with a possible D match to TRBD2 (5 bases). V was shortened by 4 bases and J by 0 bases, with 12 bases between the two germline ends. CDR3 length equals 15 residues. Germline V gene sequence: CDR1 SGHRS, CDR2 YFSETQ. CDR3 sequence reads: CASSQLGGSTDTQYF. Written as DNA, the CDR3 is TGCGCCAGCAGCCAGCTAGGCGGGAGCACAGATACGCAGTATTTT.

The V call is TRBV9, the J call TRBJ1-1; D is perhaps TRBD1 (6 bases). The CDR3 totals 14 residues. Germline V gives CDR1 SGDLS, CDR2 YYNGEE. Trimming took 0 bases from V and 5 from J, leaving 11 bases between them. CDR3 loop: CASSVAAGATEAFF. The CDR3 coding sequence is TGTGCCAGCAGCGTAGCGGCAGGGGCGACTGAAGCTTTCTTT.